The subject of this entry is one T cell receptor beta chain. The antigen is not known. This specimen belongs to a study of cytomegalovirus exposure and HLA in healthy donors. General study results and limits: The authors reported that TCR beta sequences could predict HLA-A and HLA-B alleles. These predictions were accurate for most subjects in the first cohort. Sequencing artifact likely explains a cluster of highly shared sequence variants.

V trimming: 4 bases; J trimming: 0 bases; junction bases outside the gene matches: 6. The CDR3 consists of 16 residues. Germline V gene sequence: CDR1 SEHNR, CDR2 FQNEAQ (reference sequence). Researchers ran the PCR with 60 Vbeta and 13 Jbeta primers. Profiling relied on immunoSEQ multiplex PCR, and the TCRdb table lists in-frame clones only, not all of them. This table has approximately 140,000 clones, around 69% appearing once. Unrecorded immune exposures were likely, despite nominal health at sampling. J is TRBJ2-3 and V is TRBV7-9, with 8 bases identical to TRBD2. The sequencing sample was made of PBMCs. This TCR was recovered from a human donor in good health. Here the CDR3 DNA reads TGTGCCAGCAGCTCTTCGGGAGGGTGGAGCACAGATACGCAGTATTTT. It codes for CASSSSGGWSTDTQYF.